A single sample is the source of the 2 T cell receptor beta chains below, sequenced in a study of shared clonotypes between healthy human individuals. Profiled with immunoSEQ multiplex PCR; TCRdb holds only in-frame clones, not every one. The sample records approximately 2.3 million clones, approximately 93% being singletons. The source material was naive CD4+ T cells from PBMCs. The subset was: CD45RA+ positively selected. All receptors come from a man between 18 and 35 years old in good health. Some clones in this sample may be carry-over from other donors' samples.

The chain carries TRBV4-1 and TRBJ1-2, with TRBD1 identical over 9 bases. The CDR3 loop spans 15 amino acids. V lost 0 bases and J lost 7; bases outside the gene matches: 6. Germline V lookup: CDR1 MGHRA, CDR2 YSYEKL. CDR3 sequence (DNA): TGCGCCAGCAGCCAAGACTCCGGGACAGGGAGTGGCTACACCTTC. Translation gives CASSQDSGTGSGYTF.

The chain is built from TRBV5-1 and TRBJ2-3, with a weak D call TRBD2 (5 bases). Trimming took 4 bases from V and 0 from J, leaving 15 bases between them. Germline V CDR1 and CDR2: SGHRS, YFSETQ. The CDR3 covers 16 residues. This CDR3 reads CASSPGLVSSTDTQYF. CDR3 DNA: TGCGCCAGCAGCCCCGGACTTGTTTCTAGCACAGATACGCAGTATTTT.